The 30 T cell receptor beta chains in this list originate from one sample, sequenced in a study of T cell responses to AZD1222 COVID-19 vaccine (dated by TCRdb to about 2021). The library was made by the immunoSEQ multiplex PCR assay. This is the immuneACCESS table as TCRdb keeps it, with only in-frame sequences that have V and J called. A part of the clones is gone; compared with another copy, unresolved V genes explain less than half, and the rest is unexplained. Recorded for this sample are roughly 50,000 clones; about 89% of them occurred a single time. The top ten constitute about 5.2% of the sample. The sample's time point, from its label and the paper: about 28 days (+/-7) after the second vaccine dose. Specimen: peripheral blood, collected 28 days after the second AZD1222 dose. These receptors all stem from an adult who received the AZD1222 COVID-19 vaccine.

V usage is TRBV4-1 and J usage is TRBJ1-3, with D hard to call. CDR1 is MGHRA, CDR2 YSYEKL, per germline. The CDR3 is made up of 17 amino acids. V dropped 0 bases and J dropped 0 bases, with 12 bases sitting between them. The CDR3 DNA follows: TGCGCCAGCAGCCAAGACCGGCGCTACAGCTCTGGAAACACCATATATTTT. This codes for CASSQDRRYSSGNTIYF.

CDR3 amino acids: CASRTNGADLNYGYTF. The CDR3 region has the DNA TGTGCCAGCAGAACAAACGGAGCGGATCTTAACTATGGCTACACCTTC. This chain joins TRBV5-8 and TRBJ1-2; no clear D. Germline CDR1 is SGHTS and CDR2 is YDEGEE. V was pared by 5 bases and J by 1 base, with 18 bases between. This CDR3 region has 16 residues.

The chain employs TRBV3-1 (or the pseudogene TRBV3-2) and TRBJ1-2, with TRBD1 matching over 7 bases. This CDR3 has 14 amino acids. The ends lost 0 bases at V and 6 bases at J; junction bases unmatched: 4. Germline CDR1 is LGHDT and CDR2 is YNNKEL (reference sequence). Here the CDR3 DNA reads TGTGCCAGCAGCCAAGAACAGGGGAGGAATGGCTACACCTTC. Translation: CASSQEQGRNGYTF.

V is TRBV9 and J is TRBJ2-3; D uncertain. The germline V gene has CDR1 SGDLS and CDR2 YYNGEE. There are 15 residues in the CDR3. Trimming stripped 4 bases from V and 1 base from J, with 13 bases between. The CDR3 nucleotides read TGTGCCAGCAGCACCTCCCCCGACCGCACAGATACGCAGTATTTT. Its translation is CASSTSPDRTDTQYF.

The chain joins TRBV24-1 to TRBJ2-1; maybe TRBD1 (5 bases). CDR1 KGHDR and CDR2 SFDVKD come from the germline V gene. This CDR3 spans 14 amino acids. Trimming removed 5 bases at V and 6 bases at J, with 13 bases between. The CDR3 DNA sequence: TGTGCCACCAGTGGAGGCCAGGGTCTCAATGAGCAGTTCTTC. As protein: CATSGGQGLNEQFF.

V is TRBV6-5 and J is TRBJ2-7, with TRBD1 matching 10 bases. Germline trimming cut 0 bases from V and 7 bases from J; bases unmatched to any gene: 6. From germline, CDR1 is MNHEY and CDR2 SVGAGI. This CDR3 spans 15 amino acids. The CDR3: CASSYSTGGPREQYF. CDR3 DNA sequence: TGTGCCAGCAGTTACTCGACAGGGGGCCCCAGGGAGCAGTACTTC.

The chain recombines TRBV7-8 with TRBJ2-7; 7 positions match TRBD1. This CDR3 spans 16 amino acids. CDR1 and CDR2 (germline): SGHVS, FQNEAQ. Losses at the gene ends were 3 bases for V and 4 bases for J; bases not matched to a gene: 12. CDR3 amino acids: CASSLPPGTVQYEQYF. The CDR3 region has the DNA TGTGCCAGCAGCTTGCCCCCCGGGACAGTACAGTACGAGCAGTACTTC.

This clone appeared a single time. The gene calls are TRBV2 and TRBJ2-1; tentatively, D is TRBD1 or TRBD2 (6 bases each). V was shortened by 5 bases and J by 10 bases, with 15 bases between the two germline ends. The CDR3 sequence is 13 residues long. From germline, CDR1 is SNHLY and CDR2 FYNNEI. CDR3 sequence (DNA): TGTGCCAGCAGTTTCGAGGGGGGCCACGAGCAGTTCTTC. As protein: CASSFEGGHEQFF.

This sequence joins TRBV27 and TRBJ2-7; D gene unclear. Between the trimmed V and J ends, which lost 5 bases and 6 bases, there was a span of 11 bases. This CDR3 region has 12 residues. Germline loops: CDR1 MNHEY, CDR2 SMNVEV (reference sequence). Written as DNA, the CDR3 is TGTGCCAGCAGTCATAATGACGGCGAGCAGTACTTC. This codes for CASSHNDGEQYF.

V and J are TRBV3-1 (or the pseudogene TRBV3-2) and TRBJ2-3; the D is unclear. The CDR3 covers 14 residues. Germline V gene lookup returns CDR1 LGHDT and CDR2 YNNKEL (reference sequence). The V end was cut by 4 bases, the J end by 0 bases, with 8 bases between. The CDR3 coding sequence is TGTGCCAGCAGCCTCCATACCAGCACAGATACGCAGTATTTT. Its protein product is CASSLHTSTDTQYF.

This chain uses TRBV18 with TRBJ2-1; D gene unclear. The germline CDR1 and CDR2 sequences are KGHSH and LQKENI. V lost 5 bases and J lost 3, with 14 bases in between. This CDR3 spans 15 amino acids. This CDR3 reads CASSGSEHFYNEQFF. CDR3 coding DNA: TGTGCCAGCTCAGGTTCAGAGCACTTCTACAATGAGCAGTTCTTC.

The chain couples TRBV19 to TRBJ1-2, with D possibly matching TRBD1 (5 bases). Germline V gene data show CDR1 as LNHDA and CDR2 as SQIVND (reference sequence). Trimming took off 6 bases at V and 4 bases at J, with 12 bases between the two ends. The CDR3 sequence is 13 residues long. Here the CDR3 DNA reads TGTGCCAGTAGCCGGGACCTACTCTATGGCTACACCTTC. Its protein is CASSRDLLYGYTF.

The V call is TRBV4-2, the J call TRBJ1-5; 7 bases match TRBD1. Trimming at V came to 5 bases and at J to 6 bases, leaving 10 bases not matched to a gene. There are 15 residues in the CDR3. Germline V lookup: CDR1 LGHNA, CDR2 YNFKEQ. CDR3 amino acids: CASSSTGVAVQPQHF. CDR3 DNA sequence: TGTGCCAGCAGCTCCACAGGGGTAGCGGTTCAGCCCCAGCATTTT.

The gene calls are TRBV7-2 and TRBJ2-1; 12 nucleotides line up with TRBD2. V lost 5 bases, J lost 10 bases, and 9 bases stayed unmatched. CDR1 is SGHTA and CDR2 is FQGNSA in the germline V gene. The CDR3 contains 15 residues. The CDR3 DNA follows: TGTGCCAGCAGCCCGACTAGCGGGAGTCAGTACGAGCAGTTCTTC. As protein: CASSPTSGSQYEQFF. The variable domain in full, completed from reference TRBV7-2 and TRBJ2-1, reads GAGVSQSPSNKVTEKGKDVELRCDPISGHTALYWYRQSLGQGLEFLIYFQGNSAPDKSGLPSDRFSAERTGGSVSTLTIQRTQQEDSAVYLCASSPTSGSQYEQFFGPGTRLTVL.

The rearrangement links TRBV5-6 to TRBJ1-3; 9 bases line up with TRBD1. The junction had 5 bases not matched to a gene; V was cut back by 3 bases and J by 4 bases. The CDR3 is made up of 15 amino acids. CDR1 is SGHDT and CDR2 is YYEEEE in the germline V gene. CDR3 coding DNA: TGTGCCAGCAGCTGGGGACAGGGATTCGGAAACACCATATATTTT. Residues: CASSWGQGFGNTIYF.

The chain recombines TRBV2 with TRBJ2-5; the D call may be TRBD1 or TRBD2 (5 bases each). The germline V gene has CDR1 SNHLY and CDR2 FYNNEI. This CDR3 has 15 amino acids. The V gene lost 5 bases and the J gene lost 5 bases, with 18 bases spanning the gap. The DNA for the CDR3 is TGTGCCAGCAGTCCTCCTCCGGGACGCGGGGAGACCCAGTACTTC. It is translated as CASSPPPGRGETQYF.

The CDR3 loop reads CASSSPGEGRYEQYF. The DNA for the CDR3 is TGTGCCAGCAGTTCACCAGGGGAAGGGAGATACGAGCAGTACTTC. This chain joins TRBV27 and TRBJ2-7; D is perhaps TRBD1 (6 bases). The CDR3 spans 15 residues. V was pared by 4 bases and J by 4 bases, with 17 bases between. CDR1 and CDR2 from the germline V gene are MNHEY and SMNVEV (reference sequence).

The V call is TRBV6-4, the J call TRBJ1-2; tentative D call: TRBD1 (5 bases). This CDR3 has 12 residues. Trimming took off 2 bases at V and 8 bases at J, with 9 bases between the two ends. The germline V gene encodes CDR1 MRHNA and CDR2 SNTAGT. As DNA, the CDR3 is TGTGCCAGCAGTGACCGGGGGGGAGGCTACACCTTC. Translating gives CASSDRGGGYTF.

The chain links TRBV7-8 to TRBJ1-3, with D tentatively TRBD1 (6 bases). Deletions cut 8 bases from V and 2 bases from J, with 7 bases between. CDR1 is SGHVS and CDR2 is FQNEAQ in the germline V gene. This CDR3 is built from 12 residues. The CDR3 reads CASGGAGNTIYF. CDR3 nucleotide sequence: TGTGCCAGCGGGGGCGCTGGAAACACCATATATTTT.

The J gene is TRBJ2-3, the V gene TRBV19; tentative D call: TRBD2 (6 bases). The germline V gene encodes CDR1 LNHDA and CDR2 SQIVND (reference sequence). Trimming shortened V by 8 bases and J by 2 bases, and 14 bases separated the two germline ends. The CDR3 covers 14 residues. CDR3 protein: CASAQGLDTDTQYF. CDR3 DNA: TGTGCCAGTGCCCAGGGACTCGACACAGATACGCAGTATTTT.

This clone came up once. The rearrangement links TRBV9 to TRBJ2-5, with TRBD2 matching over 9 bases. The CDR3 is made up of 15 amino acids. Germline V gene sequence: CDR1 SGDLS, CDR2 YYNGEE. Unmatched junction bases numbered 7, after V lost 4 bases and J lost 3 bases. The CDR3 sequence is CASSLSGGPKETQYF. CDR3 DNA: TGTGCCAGCAGCCTCAGCGGGGGGCCTAAAGAGACCCAGTACTTC.

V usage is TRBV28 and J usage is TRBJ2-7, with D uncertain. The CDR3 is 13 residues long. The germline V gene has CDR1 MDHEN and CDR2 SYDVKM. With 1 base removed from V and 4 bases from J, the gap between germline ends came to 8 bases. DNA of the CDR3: TGTGCCAGCAGTTTATCATCGAGATACGAGCAGTACTTC. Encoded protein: CASSLSSRYEQYF.

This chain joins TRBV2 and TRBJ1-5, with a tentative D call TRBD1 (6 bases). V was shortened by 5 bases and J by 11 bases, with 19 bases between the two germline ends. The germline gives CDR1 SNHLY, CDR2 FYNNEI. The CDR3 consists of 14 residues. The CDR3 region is CASSPDSWGGAQHF. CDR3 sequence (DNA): TGTGCCAGCAGTCCGGACAGTTGGGGGGGAGCCCAGCATTTT.

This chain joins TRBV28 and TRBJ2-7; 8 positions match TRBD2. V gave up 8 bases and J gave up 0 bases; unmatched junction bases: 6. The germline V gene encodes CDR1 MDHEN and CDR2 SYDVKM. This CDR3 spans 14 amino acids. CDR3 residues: CASLDSGVSYEQYF. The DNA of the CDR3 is TGTGCCAGCTTAGATAGCGGGGTCTCCTACGAGCAGTACTTC.

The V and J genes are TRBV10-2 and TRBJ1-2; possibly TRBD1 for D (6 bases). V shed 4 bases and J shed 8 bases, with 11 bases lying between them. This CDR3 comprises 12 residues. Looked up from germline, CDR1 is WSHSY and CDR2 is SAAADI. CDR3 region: CASSGAGEGYTF. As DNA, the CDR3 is TGCGCCAGCAGTGGAGCAGGGGAAGGCTACACCTTC.

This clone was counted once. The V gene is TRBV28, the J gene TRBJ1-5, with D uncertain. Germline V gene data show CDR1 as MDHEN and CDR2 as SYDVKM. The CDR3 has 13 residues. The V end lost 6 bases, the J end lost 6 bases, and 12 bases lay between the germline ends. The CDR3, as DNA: TGTGCCAGCAGCCCCGGAGGAGGTCAGCCCCAGCATTTT. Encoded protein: CASSPGGGQPQHF. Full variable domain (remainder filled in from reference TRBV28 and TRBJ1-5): DVKVTQSSRYLVKRTGEKVFLECVQDMDHENMFWYRQDPGLGLRLIYFSYDVKMKEKGDIPEGYSVSREKKERFSLILESASTNQTSMYLCASSPGGGQPQHFGDGTRLSIL.

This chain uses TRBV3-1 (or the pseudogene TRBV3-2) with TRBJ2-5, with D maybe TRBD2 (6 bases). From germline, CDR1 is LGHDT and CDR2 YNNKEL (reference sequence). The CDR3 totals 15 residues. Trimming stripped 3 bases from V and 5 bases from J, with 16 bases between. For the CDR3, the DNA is TGTGCCAGCAGCCAGGCTCTAGCGCGAGTCGAGACCCAGTACTTC. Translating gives CASSQALARVETQYF.

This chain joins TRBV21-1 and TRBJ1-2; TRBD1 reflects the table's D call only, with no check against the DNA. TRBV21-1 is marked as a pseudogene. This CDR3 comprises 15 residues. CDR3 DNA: TGTGCCAGCAGCAAAAAGGGGGCTCTGGACTATGGCTACACCTTC. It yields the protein CASSKKGALDYGYTF.

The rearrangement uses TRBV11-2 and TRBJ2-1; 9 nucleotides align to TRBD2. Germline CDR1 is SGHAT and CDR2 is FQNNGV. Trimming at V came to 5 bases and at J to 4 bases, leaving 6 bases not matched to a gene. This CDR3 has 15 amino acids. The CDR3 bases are TGTGCCAGCAGCCCCAGACTAGCGGTTTACAATGAGCAGTTCTTC. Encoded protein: CASSPRLAVYNEQFF. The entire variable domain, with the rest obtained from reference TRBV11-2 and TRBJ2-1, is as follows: EAGVAQSPRYKIIEKRQSVAFWCNPISGHATLYWYQQILGQGPKLLIQFQNNGVVDDSQLPKDRFSAERLKGVDSTLKIQPAKLEDSAVYLCASSPRLAVYNEQFFGPGTRLTVL.

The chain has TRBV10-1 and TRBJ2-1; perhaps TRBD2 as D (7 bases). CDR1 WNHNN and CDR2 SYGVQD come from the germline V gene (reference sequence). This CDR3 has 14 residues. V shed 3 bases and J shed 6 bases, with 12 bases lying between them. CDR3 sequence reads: CASSDSGGSNEQFF. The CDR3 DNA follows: TGCGCCAGCAGTGACTCGGGGGGCTCCAATGAGCAGTTCTTC.